The 12 T cell receptor beta chains given below trace back to one sample, sequenced in a study of OX40 agonist ivuxolimab in advanced cancers. The library was obtained by the immunoSEQ multiplex PCR assay. The immuneACCESS repertoire file appears here via TCRdb, limited to in-frame rearrangements. These files lack a portion of the clones; in checked studies, under half of the deficit traces to unresolved V genes, and the cause of the others is not known. The sample profile shows 96,000 or so clones; roughly 80% of them were found once. The ten largest clones take up roughly 5.8% of the sample. The sequencing here drew on CD4+ or CD8+ T cells sorted from blood, taken in a trial of the OX40 agonist ivuxolimab. These receptors all come from an adult with an advanced solid tumor such as melanoma, head and neck, liver or kidney cancer.

This clone was seen a handful of times. The chain uses TRBV6-1 and TRBJ2-7; D possibly matches TRBD1 or TRBD2 (6 bases each). CDR1 MNHNS and CDR2 SASEGT come from the germline V gene. Trimming took 4 bases from V and 3 from J, leaving 10 bases between them. This CDR3 has 13 amino acids. The CDR3 loop is CASSVEGGYEQYF. Here the CDR3 DNA reads TGTGCCAGCAGTGTCGAGGGGGGCTACGAGCAGTACTTC.

The CDR3 reads CASSYSIGLRVYEQYF. CDR3 nucleotides: TGTGCCAGCAGTTACTCGATAGGGCTTCGGGTCTACGAGCAGTACTTC. The V and J genes are TRBV6-5 and TRBJ2-7; no firm D call. V lost 0 bases to trimming and J lost 3 bases, with 15 bases between them. Germline V gene data show CDR1 as MNHEY and CDR2 as SVGAGI. This CDR3 is built from 16 residues.

This rearrangement joins TRBV9 to TRBJ2-3, with D hard to call. CDR1 is SGDLS, CDR2 YYNGEE, per germline. CDR3 size: 14 residues. Trimming shortened V by 0 bases and J by 0 bases, and 5 bases separated the two germline ends. CDR3 protein: CASSVVVSTDTQYF. Here the CDR3 DNA reads TGTGCCAGCAGCGTAGTTGTTAGCACAGATACGCAGTATTTT.

This chain links TRBV9 with TRBJ1-1, with a possible D match to TRBD1 (5 bases). The germline V and J ends were trimmed by 3 bases and 4 bases, with 7 bases remaining between them. CDR3 length equals 12 residues. Germline values: CDR1 SGDLS, CDR2 YYNGEE. The CDR3 reads CASSGTGTEAFF. For the CDR3, the DNA is TGTGCCAGCAGCGGAACAGGCACTGAAGCTTTCTTT. The entire variable domain, with the rest obtained from reference TRBV9 and TRBJ1-1, is as follows: DSGVTQTPKHLITATGQRVTLRCSPRSGDLSVYWYQQSLDQGLQFLIQYYNGEERAKGNILERFSAQQFPDLHSELNLSSLELGDSALYFCASSGTGTEAFFGQGTRLTVV.

V is TRBV9 and J is TRBJ2-3; 14 bases fit TRBD2. The CDR3 consists of 15 residues. Trimming removed 3 bases from V and 4 bases from J; junction bases left unmatched: 1. Germline V gives CDR1 SGDLS, CDR2 YYNGEE. CDR3 in amino acids: CASSGTSGRSDTQYF. CDR3 bases: TGTGCCAGCAGCGGGACTAGCGGGAGGTCAGATACGCAGTATTTT.

The V gene is TRBV7-8, the J gene TRBJ1-2; the D is unclear. The CDR3 extends over 16 amino acids. The germline V gene encodes CDR1 SGHVS and CDR2 FQNEAQ. V was trimmed by 5 bases and J by 6 bases, leaving 22 bases between them. The CDR3 DNA is TGTGCCAGCAGCCCCCTTAAGAGTCCCGTCGTTAATGGCTACACCTTC. It encodes CASSPLKSPVVNGYTF.

The chain uses TRBV21-1 and TRBJ1-1; the table names TRBD1, a call not compared with the DNA. TRBV21-1 is described as a pseudogene. This CDR3 spans 15 amino acids. CDR3 amino acids: CASSSQGSVNTEAFF. The CDR3 DNA reads as TGTGCCAGCAGCTCACAGGGTTCGGTGAACACTGAAGCTTTCTTT.

The chain combines TRBV29-1 with TRBJ2-3; 10 bases fit TRBD2. V lost 5 bases to trimming and J lost 9 bases; unmatched junction nucleotides: 14. Germline V gives CDR1 SQVTM, CDR2 ANQGSEA. The length of the CDR3 is 15 residues. The CDR3 spells CSVTGLANLLGTQYF. For the CDR3, the DNA is TGCAGCGTTACGGGACTAGCGAATCTTCTGGGGACGCAGTATTTT.

V gene TRBV11-2 combines with J gene TRBJ1-6; TRBD1 agrees at 12 bases. The V gene's germline CDR1 is SGHAT and CDR2 FQNNGV. The V gene end was trimmed by 5 bases and the J gene end by 5 bases; junction bases not matched to a gene: 4. This CDR3 spans 16 amino acids. CDR3 protein: CASSRWDRGHNSPLHF. In DNA, the CDR3 is TGTGCCAGCAGCCGATGGGACAGGGGGCATAATTCACCCCTCCACTTT.

This chain uses TRBV2 with TRBJ1-1, with 8 bases identical to TRBD1. Germline V lookup: CDR1 SNHLY, CDR2 FYNNEI. The CDR3 length is 14 residues. With V trimmed by 4 bases and J by 3 bases, 4 bases remained unmatched. The CDR3 bases are TGTGCCAGCAGTGGACAGGGGAGGTACACTGAAGCTTTCTTT. Protein product: CASSGQGRYTEAFF.

This chain connects TRBV9 to TRBJ2-7; D remains ambiguous. Germline assignment: CDR1 SGDLS and CDR2 YYNGEE. This CDR3 region has 14 residues. The V gene lost 7 bases and the J gene lost 0 bases, with 14 bases spanning the gap. CDR3 protein: CASAPRLSSYEQYF. CDR3 in DNA: TGTGCCAGCGCCCCGAGACTGAGCTCCTACGAGCAGTACTTC.

V gene TRBV5-1 combines with J gene TRBJ2-2, with D perhaps matching TRBD1 or TRBD2 (5 bases each). Germline CDR1 reads SGHRS; CDR2 reads YFSETQ. The CDR3 sequence is 14 residues long. Trimming took off 5 bases at V and 4 bases at J, with 12 bases between the two ends. The CDR3 is CASRSGTGTGELFF. CDR3 DNA sequence: TGCGCCAGCAGATCCGGGACGGGCACCGGGGAGCTGTTTTTT. The full variable domain, its missing parts supplied by reference TRBV5-1 and TRBJ2-2, is KAGVTQTPRYLIKTRGQQVTLSCSPISGHRSVSWYQQTPGQGLQFLFEYFSETQRNKGNFPGRFSGRQFSNSRSEMNVSTLELGDSALYLCASRSGTGTGELFFGEGSRLTVL.